This is a list of T cell receptor beta chains from one sample in a study of PD-1 blockade in mismatch repair-deficient tumors. Some clones are missing from TCRdb's copy, which holds only in-frame ones; the method was immunoSEQ multiplex PCR. The sample includes 15,000 to 25,000 clones, roughly four fifths of them seen just once. Sequenced material: PBMCs, taken 52 weeks after starting pembrolizumab. These receptor sequences come from an adult with mismatch repair-deficient cancer. The conserved cysteine and the conserved F or W are not part of the CDR3 here. Fields, in order: V gene, CDR3 protein.

>TRBV15
ATSRAGITDTQY
>TRBV27
ASSSLQGVPVYEQY
>TRBV15
ATSRGGGRANEQF
>TRBV5-6
ASSLEGVRTEAF
>TRBV28
ASSLSFQGEQPQH
>TRBV4-2
ASSQRTGDNEQF
>TRBV13
ASSKRLAGELNYNEQF
>TRBV7-9
ASSLGAITYEQY
>TRBV18
ASSPPNGLAATYNEQF
>TRBV15
ATSRFTRKPQETQY
>TRBV5-1
ASSLRGGMDPGELF
>TRBV7-8
ASSSTGVYTGELF
>TRBV5-1
ASSPDPGQGGIYGGYT
>TRBV18
ASSPGLAGNEQF